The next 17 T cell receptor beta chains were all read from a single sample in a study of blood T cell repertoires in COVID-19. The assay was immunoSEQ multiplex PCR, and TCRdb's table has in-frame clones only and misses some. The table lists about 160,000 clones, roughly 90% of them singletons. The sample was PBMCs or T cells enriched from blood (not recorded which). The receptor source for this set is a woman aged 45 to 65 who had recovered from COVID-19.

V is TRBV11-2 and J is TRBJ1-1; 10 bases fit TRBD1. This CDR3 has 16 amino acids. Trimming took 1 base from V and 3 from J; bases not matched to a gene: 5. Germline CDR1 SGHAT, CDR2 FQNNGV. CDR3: CASSLVPGTGDTEAFF. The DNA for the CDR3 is TGTGCCAGCAGCTTAGTCCCCGGGACAGGGGACACTGAAGCTTTCTTT. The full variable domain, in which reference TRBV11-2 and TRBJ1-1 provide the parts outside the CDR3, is EAGVAQSPRYKIIEKRQSVAFWCNPISGHATLYWYQQILGQGPKLLIQFQNNGVVDDSQLPKDRFSAERLKGVDSTLKIQPAKLEDSAVYLCASSLVPGTGDTEAFFGQGTRLTVV.

The CDR3 sequence: CASSLANRGGEKLFF. The CDR3 DNA follows: TGCGCCAGCAGCTTGGCCAATAGGGGTGGAGAAAAACTGTTTTTT. The rearrangement links TRBV5-1 to TRBJ1-4; the D gene is possibly TRBD1 (5 bases). Looked up from germline, CDR1 is SGHRS and CDR2 is YFSETQ. Trimming stripped 0 bases from V and 8 bases from J, with 14 bases between. This CDR3 has 15 amino acids. The full variable domain, in which reference TRBV5-1 and TRBJ1-4 provide the parts outside the CDR3, is KAGVTQTPRYLIKTRGQQVTLSCSPISGHRSVSWYQQTPGQGLQFLFEYFSETQRNKGNFPGRFSGRQFSNSRSEMNVSTLELGDSALYLCASSLANRGGEKLFFGSGTQLSVL.

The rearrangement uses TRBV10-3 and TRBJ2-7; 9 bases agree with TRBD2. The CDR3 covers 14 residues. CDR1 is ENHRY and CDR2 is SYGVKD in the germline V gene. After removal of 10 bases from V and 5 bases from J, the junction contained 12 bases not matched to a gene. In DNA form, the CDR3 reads TGTGCCACTAGGGCGGGCGGGGGGGCGGACGAGCAGTACTTC. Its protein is CATRAGGGADEQYF.

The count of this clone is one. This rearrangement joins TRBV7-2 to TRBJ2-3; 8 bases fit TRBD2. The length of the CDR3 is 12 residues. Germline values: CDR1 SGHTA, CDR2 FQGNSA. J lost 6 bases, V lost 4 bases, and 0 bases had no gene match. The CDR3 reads CASSSGGDTQYF. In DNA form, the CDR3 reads TGTGCCAGCAGCTCGGGGGGGGATACGCAGTATTTT.

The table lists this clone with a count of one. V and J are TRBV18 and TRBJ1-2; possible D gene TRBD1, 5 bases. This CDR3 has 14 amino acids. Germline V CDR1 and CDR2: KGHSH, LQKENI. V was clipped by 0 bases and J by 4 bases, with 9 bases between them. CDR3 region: CASSPPGGGYGYTF. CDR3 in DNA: TGTGCCAGCTCACCACCGGGGGGGGGCTATGGCTACACCTTC. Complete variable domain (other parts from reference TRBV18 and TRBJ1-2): NAGVMQNPRHLVRRRGQEARLRCSPMKGHSHVYWYRQLPEEGLKFMVYLQKENIIDESGMPKERFSAEFPKEGPSILRIQQVVRGDSAAYFCASSPPGGGYGYTFGSGTRLTVV.

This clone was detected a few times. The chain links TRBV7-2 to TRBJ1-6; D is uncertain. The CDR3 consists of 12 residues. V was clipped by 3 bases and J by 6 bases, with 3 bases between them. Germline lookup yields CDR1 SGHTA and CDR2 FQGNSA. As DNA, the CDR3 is TGTGCCAGCAGCTTGAGTAATTCACCCCTCCACTTT. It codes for CASSLSNSPLHF. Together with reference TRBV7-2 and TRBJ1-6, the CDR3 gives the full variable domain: GAGVSQSPSNKVTEKGKDVELRCDPISGHTALYWYRQSLGQGLEFLIYFQGNSAPDKSGLPSDRFSAERTGGSVSTLTIQRTQQEDSAVYLCASSLSNSPLHFGNGTRLTVT.

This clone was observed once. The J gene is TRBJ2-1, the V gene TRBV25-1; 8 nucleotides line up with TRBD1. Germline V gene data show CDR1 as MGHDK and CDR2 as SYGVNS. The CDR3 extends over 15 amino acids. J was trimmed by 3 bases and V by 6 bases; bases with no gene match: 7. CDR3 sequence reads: CASRAGTGVYNEQFF. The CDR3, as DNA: TGTGCCAGCAGAGCCGGGACAGGTGTCTACAATGAGCAGTTCTTC.

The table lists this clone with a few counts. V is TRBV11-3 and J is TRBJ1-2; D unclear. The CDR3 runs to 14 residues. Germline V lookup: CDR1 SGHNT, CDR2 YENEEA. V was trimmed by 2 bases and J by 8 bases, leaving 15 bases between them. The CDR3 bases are TGTGCCAGCAGCTTAAGCGGCCTCTTCGGGGGCTACACCTTC. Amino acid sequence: CASSLSGLFGGYTF.

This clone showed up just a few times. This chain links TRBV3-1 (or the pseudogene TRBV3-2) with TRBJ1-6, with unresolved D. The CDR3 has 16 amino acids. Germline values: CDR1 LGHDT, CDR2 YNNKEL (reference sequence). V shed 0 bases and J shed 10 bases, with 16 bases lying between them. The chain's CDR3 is CASSQDTGFPGSPLHF. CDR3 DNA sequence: TGTGCCAGCAGCCAAGATACCGGGTTCCCGGGGTCACCCCTCCACTTT.

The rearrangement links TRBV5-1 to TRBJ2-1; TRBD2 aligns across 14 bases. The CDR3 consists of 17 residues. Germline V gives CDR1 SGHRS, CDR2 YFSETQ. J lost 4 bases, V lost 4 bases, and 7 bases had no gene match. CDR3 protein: CASSTGLAGALYNEQFF. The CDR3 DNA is TGCGCCAGCAGCACGGGACTAGCGGGGGCCTTATACAATGAGCAGTTCTTC.

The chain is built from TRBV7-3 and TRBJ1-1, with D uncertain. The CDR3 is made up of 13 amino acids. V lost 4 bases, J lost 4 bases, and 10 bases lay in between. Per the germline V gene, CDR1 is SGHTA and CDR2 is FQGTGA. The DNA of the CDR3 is TGTGCCAGCAGCTCCCGGCGAGGCACTGAAGCTTTCTTT. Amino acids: CASSSRRGTEAFF.

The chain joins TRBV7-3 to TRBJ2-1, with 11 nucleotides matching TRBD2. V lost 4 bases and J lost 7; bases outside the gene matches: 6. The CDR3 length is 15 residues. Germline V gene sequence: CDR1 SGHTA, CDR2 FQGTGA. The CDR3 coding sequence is TGTGCCAGCAGCTCAACTAGCGGGGGAGGGAATGAGCAGTTCTTC. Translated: CASSSTSGGGNEQFF.

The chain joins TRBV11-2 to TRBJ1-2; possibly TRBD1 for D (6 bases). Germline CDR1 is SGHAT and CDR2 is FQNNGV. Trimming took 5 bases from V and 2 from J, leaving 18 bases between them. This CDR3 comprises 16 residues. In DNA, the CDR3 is TGTGCCAGCAGCCTCCTATTCCCGGGACACAACTATGGCTACACCTTC. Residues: CASSLLFPGHNYGYTF.

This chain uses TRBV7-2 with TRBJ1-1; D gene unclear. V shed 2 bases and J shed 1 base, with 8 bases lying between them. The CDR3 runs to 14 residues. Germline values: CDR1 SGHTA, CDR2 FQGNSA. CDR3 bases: TGTGCCAGCAGCTTAAAGGGAGGGAACACTGAAGCTTTCTTT. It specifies CASSLKGGNTEAFF. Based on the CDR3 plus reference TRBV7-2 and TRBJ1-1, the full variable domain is GAGVSQSPSNKVTEKGKDVELRCDPISGHTALYWYRQSLGQGLEFLIYFQGNSAPDKSGLPSDRFSAERTGGSVSTLTIQRTQQEDSAVYLCASSLKGGNTEAFFGQGTRLTVV.

The CDR3 spells CASRRGNTQYF. CDR3 DNA: TGTGCCAGCAGGAGAGGGAATACGCAGTATTTT. The chain combines TRBV12-3 or TRBV12-4 with TRBJ2-3; D perhaps matches TRBD2 (5 bases). The V gene lost 6 bases and the J gene lost 7 bases, with 8 bases spanning the gap. CDR3 size: 11 residues.

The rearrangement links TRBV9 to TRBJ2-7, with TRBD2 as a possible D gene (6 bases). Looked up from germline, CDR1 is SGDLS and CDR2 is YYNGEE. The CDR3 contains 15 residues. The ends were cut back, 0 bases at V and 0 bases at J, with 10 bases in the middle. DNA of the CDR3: TGTGCCAGCAGCGTAGGGGCGGGGAGCTCCTACGAGCAGTACTTC. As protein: CASSVGAGSSYEQYF.

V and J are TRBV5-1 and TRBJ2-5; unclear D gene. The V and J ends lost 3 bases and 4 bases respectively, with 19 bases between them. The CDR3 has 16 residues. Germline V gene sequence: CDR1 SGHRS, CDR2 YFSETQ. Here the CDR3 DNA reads TGCGCCAGCAGCTCTACCCACGGGTCCCCTGGAGAGACCCAGTACTTC. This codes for CASSSTHGSPGETQYF.